This note documents a single TCR beta chain sequence. Method: immunoSEQ multiplex PCR; TCRdb's copy keeps in-frame clones and lacks some. The profile shows some 800,000 clones, 80% to 95% of them singletons. Naive CD8 cells lacked CD45RO, underwent positive selection for CCR7 and left out terminally differentiated effector memory CD45RA+ cells. This record comes from a study of shared clonotypes between healthy human individuals. Study context: Donors had three CD4 naive, three CD4 memory, two CD8 naive and one CD8 memory plate apiece.

The V end was cut by 1 base, the J end by 3 bases, with 12 bases between. The CDR3 has 16 residues. CDR1 is LGHNA, CDR2 YSLEER, per germline. This sequence joins TRBV4-3 and TRBJ2-2; no clear D gene. The TCR originated in a man aged 30 to 45 in good health. Sequenced input: naive CD8+ T cells sorted from blood. The CDR3 sequence is CASSQVPPRDTGELFF. CDR3 nucleotide sequence: TGCGCCAGCAGCCAAGTACCGCCCCGGGACACCGGGGAGCTGTTTTTT.